The rows below give T cell receptor beta chains drawn from one sample of a study of Graves' ophthalmopathy and Graves' hyperthyroidism. In TCRdb, the multiplex PCR reads were re-called with MiXCR into one record per CDR3 protein. The repertoire holds 200,000 to 250,000 distinct CDR3 sequences, with approximately 21% as singletons. Sequencing was done on a sample of peripheral blood. The receptors here all came from a woman in her fifties or sixties with Graves' ophthalmopathy. Both conserved end residues are part of each CDR3. Fields, in order: clone size, V gene, D gene, J gene, CDR3 length, CDR3 DNA, CDR3 protein. The D gene is left open where the match is weak. Size is stated for part of the rows, as once, few or many counts, or as a class when the clone is expanded.

>many|TRBV6-1|.|TRBJ1-5|14
TGTGCCAGCAATACGGACCGTCAGTTTGGGCCCCAGCATTTT
CASNTDRQFGPQHF
>.|TRBV25-1|.|TRBJ1-5|13
TGTGCCAGCAGTGACGATAGGGGACAGCCCCAGCATTTT
CASSDDRGQPQHF
>many|TRBV19|TRBD1|TRBJ2-4|15
TGTGCCAGTAGTATAGTAGAACAGGGGGCCGGCATTCAGTACTTC
CASSIVEQGAGIQYF
>.|TRBV2|TRBD1|TRBJ2-5|15
TGTGCCAGCAGTCCGGACAGGTTTTCCCAAGAGACCCAGTACTTC
CASSPDRFSQETQYF
>many|TRBV12-3/TRBV12-4|.|TRBJ2-7|12
TGTGCCAGCAGCCCACAGGGCAACGAGCAGTACTTC
CASSPQGNEQYF
>.|TRBV7-2|.|TRBJ2-5|14
TGTGCCGGCAGCTCAGGACTGTCCCAAGAGACCCAGTACTTC
CAGSSGLSQETQYF
>many|TRBV5-1|TRBD1|TRBJ2-7|15
TGCGCCAGCAGCCCCCGAAGGGACAGCTCCTACGAGCAGTACTTC
CASSPRRDSSYEQYF
>many|TRBV6-5|.|TRBJ1-5|17
TGTGCCAGCAGTTATTCTTTTCCGGGAGGTAGCAATCAGCCCCAGCATTTT
CASSYSFPGGSNQPQHF
>many|TRBV11-1|TRBD1|TRBJ1-1|16
TGTGCCAGCAGCGCACAGGGGGGTCGGGTGAACACTGAAGCTTTCTTT
CASSAQGGRVNTEAFF
>.|TRBV5-1|.|TRBJ2-2|14
TGCGCCAGCAGCGAGTCAGGGTACACCGGGGAGCTGTTTTTT
CASSESGYTGELFF
>many|TRBV27|TRBD1|TRBJ2-7|15
TGTGCCAGCACCCAAATAACAGGGGGCTCCTACGAGCAGTACTTC
CASTQITGGSYEQYF
>many|TRBV18|TRBD2|TRBJ2-7|16
TGTGCCAGCTCACCATTACCGGGACTAGCGGGAGTCGAGCAGTACTTC
CASSPLPGLAGVEQYF
>.|TRBV28|.|TRBJ2-4|14
TGTGCCAGCAGCCCCCAGGGCGCCAAAAACATTCAGTACTTC
CASSPQGAKNIQYF
>.|TRBV11-2|.|TRBJ2-7|12
TGTGCCAGCAGCTTGAGGCATGTCGAGCAGTACTTC
CASSLRHVEQYF
>many|TRBV7-8|.|TRBJ1-1|14
TGTGCCAGCAGCTTAAGTAGGGTGAACACTGAAGCTTCCTTT
CASSLSRVNTEASF
>.|TRBV28|.|TRBJ2-7|14
TGTGCCAGCAGTTTCGCGGGACCGGCTTGGGGGCAGTACTTC
CASSFAGPAWGQYF
>.|TRBV24-1|TRBD1|TRBJ2-2|17
TGTGCCACCAGTGATCCGGGACAGGGGGCGAGCACCGGGGAGCTGTTTTTT
CATSDPGQGASTGELFF